The T cell receptor (beta chain) described here comes from a study of CD8+CD57+ T cells in acquired aplastic anemia. Study summary: Healthy-donor CD4+ cells averaged roughly 9.8 million reads.

Findings of the study overall: Fewer than 35 CD8+ CDR3 sequences occurred in both the patients and the controls. Any difference that existed in CD8+ Simpson's diversity between patients and controls was not significant.

This CDR3 spans 14 amino acids. In germline, CDR1 is SNHLY, CDR2 FYNNEI. The junction had 2 bases not matched to a gene; V was cut back by 4 bases and J by 0 bases. To note about this clonotype: Its antigen is currently unknown.

Profiles of TCR beta VDJ and CDR3 were generated from a genomic DNA template. TCRdb re-called the reads with MiXCR, one entry per CDR3 protein. The table has 150,000 to 200,000 distinct CDR3 sequences, approximately 49% seen once. Sequenced input: sorted CD4+, CD8+, or CD8+CD57+ T cells (not recorded which) from PBMCs. The TCR was taken from a human donor in good health. This chain connects TRBV2 to TRBJ1-2, with 7 bases identical to TRBD1. The CDR3: CASSVQGANYGYTF. CDR3 in DNA: TGTGCCAGCAGTGTCCAGGGGGCTAACTATGGCTACACCTTC.